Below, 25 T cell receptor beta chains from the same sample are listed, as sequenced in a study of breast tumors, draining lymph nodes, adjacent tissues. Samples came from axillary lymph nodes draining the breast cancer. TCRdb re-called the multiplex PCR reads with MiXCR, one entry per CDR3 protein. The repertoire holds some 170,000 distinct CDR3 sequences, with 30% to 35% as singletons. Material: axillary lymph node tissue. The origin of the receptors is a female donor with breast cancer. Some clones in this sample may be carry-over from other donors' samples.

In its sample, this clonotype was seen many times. As DNA, the CDR3 is TGTGCCAGCAGCCTCGGACTGAACACCGGGGAGCTGTTTTTT. It specifies CASSLGLNTGELFF. The genes are TRBV11-2 and TRBJ2-2; a weak D match, TRBD2 (5 bases). The CDR3 length is 14 residues. V gave up 5 bases and J gave up 1 base, with 8 bases separating them. Germline V gene data show CDR1 as SGHAT and CDR2 as FQNNGV.

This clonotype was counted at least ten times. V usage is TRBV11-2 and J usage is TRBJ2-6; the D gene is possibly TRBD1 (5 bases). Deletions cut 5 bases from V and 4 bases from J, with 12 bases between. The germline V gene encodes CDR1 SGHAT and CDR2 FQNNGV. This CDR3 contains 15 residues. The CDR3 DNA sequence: TGTGCCAGCAGCCTTATCAGGGTCGGGGCCAACGTCCTGACTTTC. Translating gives CASSLIRVGANVLTF.

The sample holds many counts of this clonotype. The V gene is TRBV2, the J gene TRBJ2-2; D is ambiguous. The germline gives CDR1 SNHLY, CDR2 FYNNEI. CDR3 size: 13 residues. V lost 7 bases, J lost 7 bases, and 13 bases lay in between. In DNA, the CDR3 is TGTGCCAGCATTTATAGAGCCGGCGGGGAGCTGTTTTTT. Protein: CASIYRAGGELFF. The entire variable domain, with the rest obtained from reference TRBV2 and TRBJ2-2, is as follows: EPEVTQTPSHQVTQMGQEVILRCVPISNHLYFYWYRQILGQKVEFLVSFYNNEISEKSEIFDDQFSVERPDGSNFTLKIRSTKLEDSAMYFCASIYRAGGELFFGEGSRLTVL.

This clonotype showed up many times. The CDR3 spells CASSLEGVRGYTF. The CDR3 DNA reads TGCGCCAGCAGCTTGGAGGGAGTTAGAGGCTACACCTTC. The chain employs TRBV5-1 and TRBJ1-2; no definite D call. The germline V gene encodes CDR1 SGHRS and CDR2 YFSETQ. Trimming cost V 0 bases and J 8 bases, with 11 bases left between them. The CDR3 is 13 residues long.

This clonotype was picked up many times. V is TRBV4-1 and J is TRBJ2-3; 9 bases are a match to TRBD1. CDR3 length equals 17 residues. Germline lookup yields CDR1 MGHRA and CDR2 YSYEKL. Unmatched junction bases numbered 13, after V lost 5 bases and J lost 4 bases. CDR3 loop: CASSGTLTGGWADTQYF. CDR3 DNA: TGCGCCAGCAGCGGGACTCTAACAGGGGGCTGGGCAGATACGCAGTATTTT.

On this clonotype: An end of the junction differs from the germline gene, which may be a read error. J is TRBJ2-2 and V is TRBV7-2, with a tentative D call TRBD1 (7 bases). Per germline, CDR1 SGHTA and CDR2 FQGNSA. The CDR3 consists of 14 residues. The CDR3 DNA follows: TGTGCCAGCAGTCAGGGGGGAAGCACCGGGGTGCTGTTTTTT. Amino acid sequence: CASSQGGSTGVLFF.

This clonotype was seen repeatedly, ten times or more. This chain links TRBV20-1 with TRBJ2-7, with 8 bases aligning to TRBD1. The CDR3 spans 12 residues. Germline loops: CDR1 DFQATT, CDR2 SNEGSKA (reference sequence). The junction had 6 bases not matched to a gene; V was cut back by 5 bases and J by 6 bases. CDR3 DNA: TGCAGTGCTCCCGGACAGGGACGCGAGCAGTACTTC. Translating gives CSAPGQGREQYF.

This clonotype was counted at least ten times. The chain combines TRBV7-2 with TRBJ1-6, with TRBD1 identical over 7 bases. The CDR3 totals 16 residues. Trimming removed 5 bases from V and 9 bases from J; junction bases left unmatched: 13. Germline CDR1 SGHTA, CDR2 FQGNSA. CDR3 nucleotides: TGTGCCAGCAGCCTCCGACAGGGCCGACAAGGTTCACCCCTCCACTTT. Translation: CASSLRQGRQGSPLHF.

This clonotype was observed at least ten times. CDR3 nucleotides: TGTGCCAGCAGCTTACCTGGGGCCAACGTCCTGACTTTC. The encoded protein is CASSLPGANVLTF. The V gene is TRBV5-6, the J gene TRBJ2-6; D unclear. V lost 2 bases and J 2 bases, leaving 2 bases between the germline ends. This CDR3 is 13 amino acids long. Germline CDR1 is SGHDT and CDR2 is YYEEEE.

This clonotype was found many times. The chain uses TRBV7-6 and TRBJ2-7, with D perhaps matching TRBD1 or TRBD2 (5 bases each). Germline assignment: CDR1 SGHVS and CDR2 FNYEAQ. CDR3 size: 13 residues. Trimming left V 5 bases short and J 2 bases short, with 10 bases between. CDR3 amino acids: CASSQGPAYEQYF. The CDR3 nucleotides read TGTGCCAGCAGCCAGGGACCCGCCTACGAGCAGTACTTC.

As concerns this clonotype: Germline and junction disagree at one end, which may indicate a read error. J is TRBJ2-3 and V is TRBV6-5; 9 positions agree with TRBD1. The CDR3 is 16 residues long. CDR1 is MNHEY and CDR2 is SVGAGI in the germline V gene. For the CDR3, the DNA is TGTGCCGGCAGTTACCACAGGGGGCTGAGGACAGATACGCAGTATTTT. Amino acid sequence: CAGSYHRGLRTDTQYF.

The CDR3 is CASTSIDRELFF. CDR3 in DNA: TGTGCCAGTACCTCAATAGACAGGGAGCTGTTTTTT. This chain links TRBV19 with TRBJ2-2; D not certain. Looked up from germline, CDR1 is LNHDA and CDR2 is SQIVND (reference sequence). This CDR3 contains 12 residues. The V and J ends lost 7 bases and 9 bases respectively, with 12 bases between them.

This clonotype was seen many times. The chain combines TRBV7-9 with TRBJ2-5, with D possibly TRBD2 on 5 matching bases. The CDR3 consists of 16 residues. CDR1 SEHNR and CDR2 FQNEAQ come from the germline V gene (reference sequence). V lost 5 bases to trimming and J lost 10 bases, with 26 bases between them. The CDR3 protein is CASSPRDPPNSGDQYF. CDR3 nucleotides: TGTGCCAGCAGCCCGAGAGACCCGCCCAACTCCGGGGACCAGTACTTC.

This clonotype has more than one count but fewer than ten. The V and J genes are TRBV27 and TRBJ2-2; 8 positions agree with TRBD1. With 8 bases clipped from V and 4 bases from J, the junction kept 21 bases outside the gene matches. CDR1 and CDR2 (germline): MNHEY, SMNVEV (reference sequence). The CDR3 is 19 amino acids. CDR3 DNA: TGTGCCAGCTTCTCGGGCATGGGGATGGGCACAGGGGGCACCGGGGAGCTGTTTTTT. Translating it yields CASFSGMGMGTGGTGELFF.

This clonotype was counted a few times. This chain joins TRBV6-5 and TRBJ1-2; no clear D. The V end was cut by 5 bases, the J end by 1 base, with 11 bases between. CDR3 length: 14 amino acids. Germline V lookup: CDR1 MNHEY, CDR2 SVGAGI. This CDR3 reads CASSPKRVNYGYTF. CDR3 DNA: TGTGCCAGCAGTCCCAAACGGGTTAACTATGGCTACACCTTC.

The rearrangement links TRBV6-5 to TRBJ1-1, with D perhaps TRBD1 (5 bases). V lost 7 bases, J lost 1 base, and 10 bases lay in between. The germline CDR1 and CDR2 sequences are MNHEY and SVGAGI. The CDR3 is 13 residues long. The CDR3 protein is CASILGQNTEAFF. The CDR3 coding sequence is TGTGCCAGCATCCTCGGACAGAACACTGAAGCTTTCTTT.

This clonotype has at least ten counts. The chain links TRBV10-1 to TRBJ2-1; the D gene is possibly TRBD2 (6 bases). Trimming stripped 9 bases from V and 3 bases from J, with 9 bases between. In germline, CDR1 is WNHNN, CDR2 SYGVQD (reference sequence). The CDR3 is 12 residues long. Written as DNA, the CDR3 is TGCGCCAGAAGACTAGTCTACAATGAGCAGTTCTTC. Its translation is CARRLVYNEQFF.

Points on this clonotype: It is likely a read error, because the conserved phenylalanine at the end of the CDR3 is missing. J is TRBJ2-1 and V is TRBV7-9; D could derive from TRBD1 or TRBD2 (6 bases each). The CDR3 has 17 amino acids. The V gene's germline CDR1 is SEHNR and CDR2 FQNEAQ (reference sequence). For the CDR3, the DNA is TGCGCCAGCAGCTTATTGAGGGTTGGGGGGCTTTACAATGAGCAGTTCCTC. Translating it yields CASSLLRVGGLYNEQFL.

CDR3 sequence reads: CASSRRLWTDQETQYF. For the CDR3, the DNA is TGCGCCAGCAGCCGAAGGTTATGGACAGACCAAGAGACCCAGTACTTC. The chain is built from TRBV4-3 and TRBJ2-5, with TRBD1 as a possible D gene (6 bases). CDR3 size: 16 residues. Germline values: CDR1 LGHNA, CDR2 YSLEER. Trimming took 4 bases from V and 0 from J, leaving 15 bases between them.

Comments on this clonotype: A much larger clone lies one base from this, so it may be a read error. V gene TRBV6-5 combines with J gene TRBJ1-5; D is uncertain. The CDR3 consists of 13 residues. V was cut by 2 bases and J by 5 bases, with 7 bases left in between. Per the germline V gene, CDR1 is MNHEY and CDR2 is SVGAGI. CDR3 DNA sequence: TGTGCCAGCAGTTACGGCTCCGATCAGCCCCAGCATTTT. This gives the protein CASSYGSDQPQHF.

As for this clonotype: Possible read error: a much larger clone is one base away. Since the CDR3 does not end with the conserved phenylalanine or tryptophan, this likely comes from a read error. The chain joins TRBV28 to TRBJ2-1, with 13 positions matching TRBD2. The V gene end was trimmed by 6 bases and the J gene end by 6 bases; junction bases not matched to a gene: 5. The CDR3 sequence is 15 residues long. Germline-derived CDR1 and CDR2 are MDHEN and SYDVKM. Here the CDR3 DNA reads TGTGCCAGCAGCCTGACTAGCGGGGGGCGCAATGAGCAGTTCGTC. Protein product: CASSLTSGGRNEQFV.

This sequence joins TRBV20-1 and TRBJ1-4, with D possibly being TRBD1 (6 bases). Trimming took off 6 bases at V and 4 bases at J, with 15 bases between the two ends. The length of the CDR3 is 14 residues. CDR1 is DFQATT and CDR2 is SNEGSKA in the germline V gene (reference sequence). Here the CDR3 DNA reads TGCAGTGCAACGCGGACAGACAATAATGAAAAACTGTTTTTT. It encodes CSATRTDNNEKLFF.

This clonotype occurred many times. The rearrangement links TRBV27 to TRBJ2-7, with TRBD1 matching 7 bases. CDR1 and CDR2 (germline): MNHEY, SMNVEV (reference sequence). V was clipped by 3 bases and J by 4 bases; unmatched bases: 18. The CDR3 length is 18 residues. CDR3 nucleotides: TGTGCCAGCAGTTTGCGGGCGGAGGACAGGCCTAATGGATACGAGCAGTACTTC. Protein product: CASSLRAEDRPNGYEQYF.

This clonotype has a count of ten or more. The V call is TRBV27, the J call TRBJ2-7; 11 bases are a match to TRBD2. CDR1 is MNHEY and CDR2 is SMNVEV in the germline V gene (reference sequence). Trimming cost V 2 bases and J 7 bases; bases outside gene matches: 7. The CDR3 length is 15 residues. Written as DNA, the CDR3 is TGTGCCAGCAGTTTAAGGCTAGCGGGAGGAAAGGAGCAGTACTTC. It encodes CASSLRLAGGKEQYF.

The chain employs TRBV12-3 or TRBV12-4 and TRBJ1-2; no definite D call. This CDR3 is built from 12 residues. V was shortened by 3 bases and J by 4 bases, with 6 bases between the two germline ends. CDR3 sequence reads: CASSFEGYGYTF. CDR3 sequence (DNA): TGTGCCAGCAGTTTTGAGGGCTATGGCTACACCTTC.